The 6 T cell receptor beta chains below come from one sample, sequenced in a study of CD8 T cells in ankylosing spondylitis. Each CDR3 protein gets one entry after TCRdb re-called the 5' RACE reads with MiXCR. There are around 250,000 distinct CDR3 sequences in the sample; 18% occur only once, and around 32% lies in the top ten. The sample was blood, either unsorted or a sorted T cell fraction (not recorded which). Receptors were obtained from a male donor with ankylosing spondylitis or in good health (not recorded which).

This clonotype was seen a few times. The CDR3 coding sequence is TGTGCCAGCAGTTTAGGCGGACTAGCGGGAGGGATCTACGAGCAGTACTTC. Protein product: CASSLGGLAGGIYEQYF. The rearrangement joins TRBV27 to TRBJ2-7; 15 bases are a match to TRBD2. The CDR3 is 17 amino acids. The V and J ends lost 2 bases and 3 bases, in that order; junction bases with no gene match: 5. The germline V gene encodes CDR1 MNHEY and CDR2 SMNVEV (reference sequence).

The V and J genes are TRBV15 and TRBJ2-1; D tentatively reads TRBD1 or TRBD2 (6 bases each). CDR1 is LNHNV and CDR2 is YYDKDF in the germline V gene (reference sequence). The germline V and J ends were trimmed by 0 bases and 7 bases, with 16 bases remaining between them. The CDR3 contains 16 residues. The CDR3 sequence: CATSRDRGETQNEQFF. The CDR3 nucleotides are TGTGCCACCAGCAGAGATAGGGGGGAAACCCAAAATGAGCAGTTCTTC.

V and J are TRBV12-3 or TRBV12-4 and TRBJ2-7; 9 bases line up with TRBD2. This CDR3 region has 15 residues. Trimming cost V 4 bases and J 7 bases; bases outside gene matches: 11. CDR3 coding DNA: TGTGCCAGCAGTTGGGGCGGAGCGGGAGGAGGTGAGCAGTACTTC. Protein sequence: CASSWGGAGGGEQYF.

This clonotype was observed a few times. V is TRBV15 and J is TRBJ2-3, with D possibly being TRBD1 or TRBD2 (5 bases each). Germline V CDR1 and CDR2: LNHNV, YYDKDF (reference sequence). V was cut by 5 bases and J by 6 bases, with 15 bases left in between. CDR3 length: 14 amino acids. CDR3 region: CATSPRDLRDTQYF. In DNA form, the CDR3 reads TGTGCCACCAGCCCCCGGGACCTGCGGGATACGCAGTATTTT.

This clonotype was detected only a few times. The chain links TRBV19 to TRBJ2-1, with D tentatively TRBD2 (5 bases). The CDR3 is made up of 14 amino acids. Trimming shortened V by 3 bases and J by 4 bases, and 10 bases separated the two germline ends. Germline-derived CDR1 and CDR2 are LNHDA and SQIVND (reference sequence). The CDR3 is CASSMDGVYNEQFF. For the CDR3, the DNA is TGTGCCAGTAGTATGGACGGGGTTTACAATGAGCAGTTCTTC.

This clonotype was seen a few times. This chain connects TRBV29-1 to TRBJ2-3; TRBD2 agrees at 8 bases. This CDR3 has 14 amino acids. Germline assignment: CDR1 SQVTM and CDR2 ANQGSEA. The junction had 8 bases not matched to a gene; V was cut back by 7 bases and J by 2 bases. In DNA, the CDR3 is TGCAGCGCTGTACGGGAGGGCCTCACAGATACGCAGTATTTT. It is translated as CSAVREGLTDTQYF.